This T cell receptor (beta chain) was captured in a study of T cell repertoires in cytomegalovirus infection. Germline V gene data show CDR1 as SEHNR and CDR2 as FQNEAQ (reference sequence). The CDR3 has 15 amino acids. After removal of 1 base from V and 2 bases from J, the junction contained 5 bases not matched to a gene. One entry per CDR3 protein results from TCRdb running MiXCR on the reads. This sample yields about 740,000 distinct CDR3 sequences, of which roughly 36% are seen a single time; 2.5% to 3.5% belongs to the top ten. The sample holds many counts of this clonotype. The TCR originated in a human donor in good health (CMV status not recorded). Some clones in this sample may be carry-over from other donors' samples. The sample taken for sequencing was PBMCs. The V call is TRBV7-9, the J call TRBJ2-7; the match to TRBD1 covers 7 bases. The CDR3 protein is CASSLGTGPTYEQYF. CDR3 DNA: TGTGCCAGCAGCTTAGGGACAGGCCCTACCTACGAGCAGTACTTC.